This T cell receptor (beta chain) emerged from a study of shared clonotypes between healthy human individuals. The overall study: Two female and a few male donors aged 18 to 49 were enrolled. Study results and caveats: The naive CD4 repertoires of four donors were compared, and approximately 5% of clonotypes were shared.

Sequenced by immunoSEQ multiplex PCR; TCRdb stores in-frame clones only, minus some. Of about 1,800,000 clones in the sample, about 94% were seen once. As concerns this clone: Its antigen is unidentified.

Naive CD8 populations comprised CD45RO-negative cells positively selected for CCR7, excluding terminally differentiated effector memory CD45RA+ cells. The V gene end was trimmed by 3 bases and the J gene end by 8 bases; junction bases not matched to a gene: 2. Germline V gives CDR1 MDHEN, CDR2 SYDVKM. This CDR3 comprises 14 residues. The sample taken for sequencing was naive CD8+ T cells sorted from blood. The receptor was isolated from a man younger than 35 in good health. The chain has TRBV28 and TRBJ2-1; 12 bases map to TRBD2. Written as DNA, the CDR3 is TGTGCCAGCAGTTTGACTAGCGGGGGTCATGAGCAGTTCTTC. Encoded protein: CASSLTSGGHEQFF.